One and the same sample provided the 15 T cell receptor beta chains below, sequenced in a study of T-cell memory formation after mild COVID-19. TCRdb called the 5' RACE reads again in MiXCR, with one record for every CDR3 protein. The sample carries 280,000 or so distinct CDR3 sequences, around 8% recorded once. The specimen was PBMCs or a T cell subset sorted from them (not recorded which). The receptor source for this set is a man between 18 and 35 years old who had mild COVID-19 (a few samples of this study predate the infection). Cell type and time point are not known.

This chain links TRBV7-8 with TRBJ2-5; D not certain. The CDR3 consists of 14 residues. V was cut by 0 bases and J by 1 base, with 6 bases left in between. CDR1 SGHVS and CDR2 FQNEAQ come from the germline V gene. CDR3 protein: CASSLAYSQETQYF. As DNA, the CDR3 is TGTGCCAGCAGCTTAGCGTACAGCCAAGAGACCCAGTACTTC.

This sequence joins TRBV7-9 and TRBJ2-3, with D perhaps matching TRBD1 (7 bases). Germline loops: CDR1 SEHNR, CDR2 FQNEAQ (reference sequence). The CDR3 contains 19 residues. Trimming removed 5 bases from V and 4 bases from J, with 28 bases in between. CDR3 nucleotide sequence: TGTGCCAGCAGCCACGACAGGGATTTACCTCTGGGGGGAGCAGATACGCAGTATTTT. Its protein product is CASSHDRDLPLGGADTQYF.

This clonotype was seen only once. The genes are TRBV7-2 and TRBJ1-1, with 11 bases fitting TRBD1. V shed 8 bases and J 6 bases; nucleotides not matched to a gene: 11. CDR1 is SGHTA, CDR2 FQGNSA, per germline. The CDR3 sequence is 15 residues long. The CDR3 coding sequence is TGTGCCAGCCGAAAGACTGGACAGGGGGCCTCTGAAGCTTTCTTT. Amino acid sequence: CASRKTGQGASEAFF.

This clonotype was seen ten or more times. V is TRBV12-3 or TRBV12-4 and J is TRBJ2-2; 8 positions match TRBD1. V lost 2 bases to trimming and J lost 6 bases; unmatched junction nucleotides: 2. This CDR3 has 14 amino acids. Written as DNA, the CDR3 is TGTGCCAGCAGTTTAATACAGGGGGCCGGGGAGCTGTTTTTT. Its protein product is CASSLIQGAGELFF.

This clonotype was recorded a few times. V and J are TRBV7-9 and TRBJ1-1, with TRBD1 matching over 7 bases. The V and J ends lost 5 bases and 4 bases, in that order; junction bases with no gene match: 4. From germline, CDR1 is SEHNR and CDR2 FQNEAQ (reference sequence). CDR3 length equals 13 residues. Here the CDR3 reads CASSIPGGTEAFF. CDR3 nucleotide sequence: TGTGCCAGCAGCATCCCAGGGGGCACTGAAGCTTTCTTT.

This clonotype was observed at least ten times. The rearrangement joins TRBV7-6 to TRBJ2-7; D gene unclear. The CDR3 is made up of 13 amino acids. In germline, CDR1 is SGHVS, CDR2 FNYEAQ. Trimming stripped 5 bases from V and 2 bases from J, with 10 bases between. The CDR3 DNA sequence: TGTGCCAGCAGCGCCACTCAGGCCTACGAGCAGTACTTC. It codes for CASSATQAYEQYF.

About this clonotype: Being one base from a much bigger clone, this may be a read error. This chain connects TRBV7-3 to TRBJ2-1, with 8 bases fitting TRBD2. The CDR3 has 14 residues. Germline V gene lookup returns CDR1 SGHTA and CDR2 FQGTGA. The DNA of the CDR3 is TGTGCCAGCAGCCCGATCGGGAGGGGACATGAGCAGTTATTC. It yields the protein CASSPIGRGHEQLF.

The gene calls are TRBV4-3 and TRBJ2-7; D perhaps matches TRBD1 (6 bases). CDR3 size: 15 residues. Deletions cut 4 bases from V and 3 bases from J, with 16 bases between. Germline-derived CDR1 and CDR2 are LGHNA and YSLEER. The CDR3 nucleotides are TGCGCCAGCAGCCTCCTTGCGACAGGAGACTACGAGCAGTACTTC. This encodes CASSLLATGDYEQYF.

This clonotype was recorded a few times. This chain uses TRBV12-3 or TRBV12-4 with TRBJ1-5; D uncertain. The CDR3 has 14 amino acids. Deletions cut 3 bases from V and 1 base from J, with 7 bases between. The CDR3 sequence: CASSFGLSNQPQHF. CDR3 nucleotide sequence: TGTGCCAGCAGTTTTGGACTGAGCAATCAGCCCCAGCATTTT.

In this sample, this clonotype turned up many times. The gene calls are TRBV6-4 and TRBJ2-6; D ambiguous. The CDR3 is 14 amino acids. Germline loops: CDR1 MRHNA, CDR2 SNTAGT. V was trimmed by 2 bases and J by 3 bases, leaving 5 bases between them. The CDR3 DNA reads TGTGCCAGCAGTGACAGGGTTGGGGCCAACGTCCTGACTTTC. Amino acids: CASSDRVGANVLTF.

This clonotype showed up just a few times. This chain connects TRBV7-2 to TRBJ1-1, with unresolved D. CDR3 size: 13 residues. Germline CDR1 is SGHTA and CDR2 is FQGNSA. The ends were cut back, 5 bases at V and 4 bases at J, with 11 bases in the middle. The CDR3 region has the DNA TGTGCCAGCAGCCCAGGCCGGGGCACTGAAGCTTTCTTT. Protein: CASSPGRGTEAFF.

This clonotype has a handful of counts. V gene TRBV12-3 or TRBV12-4 combines with J gene TRBJ2-1; TRBD2 is a possible D gene (7 bases). The CDR3 length is 17 residues. Trimming took 4 bases from V and 7 from J, leaving 23 bases between them. Here the CDR3 DNA reads TGTGCCAGCAGTTCCGCGGACAGCGGGACGCCGGGGAATGAGCAGTTCTTC. Amino acid sequence: CASSSADSGTPGNEQFF.

CDR3: CASILGRNYGYTF. The CDR3 DNA reads TGTGCCAGCATCTTGGGGCGTAACTATGGCTACACCTTC. The chain links TRBV6-6 to TRBJ1-2; TRBD1 is a possible D gene (5 bases). Per germline, CDR1 MNHNY and CDR2 SVGAGI (reference sequence). Trimming stripped 7 bases from V and 1 base from J, with 10 bases between. This CDR3 is 13 amino acids long.

There are a few counts of this clonotype. This rearrangement joins TRBV7-9 to TRBJ1-1; TRBD1 might be the D (6 bases). V lost 5 bases to trimming and J lost 5 bases, with 21 bases between them. This CDR3 region has 16 residues. Germline lookup yields CDR1 SEHNR and CDR2 FQNEAQ (reference sequence). The CDR3 sequence is CASSPRLAGATTEAFF. CDR3 nucleotides: TGTGCCAGCAGCCCCCGCCTGGCAGGGGCAACGACTGAAGCTTTCTTT.

This clonotype has a count of ten or more. V gene TRBV12-3 or TRBV12-4 combines with J gene TRBJ2-6, with D unclear. Deletions cut 7 bases from V and 0 bases from J, with 10 bases between. The CDR3 has 15 residues. The CDR3 DNA is TGTGCCAGCAATTGGTCCCCCTCTGGGGCCAACGTCCTGACTTTC. This codes for CASNWSPSGANVLTF.